The 30 T cell receptor beta chains below come from one sample, sequenced in a study of lymphopenia after photon versus proton radiotherapy. TCRdb keeps only in-frame clones here, not all; method: immunoSEQ multiplex PCR. This sample yields 50,000 to 70,000 clones, of which roughly 87% are seen a single time; roughly 13% belongs to the top ten. This specimen consisted of peripheral blood, obtained from a patient treated with proton-based radiotherapy. Receptor source: a man older than 75 with esophageal cancer.

The table lists this clone with a count of one. The V call is TRBV19, the J call TRBJ1-1; 12 nucleotides align to TRBD1. J gave up 4 bases and V 6 bases, and 15 bases lay outside the gene matches. The CDR3 contains 18 residues. Germline V gene data show CDR1 as LNHDA and CDR2 as SQIVND (reference sequence). The CDR3 sequence is CASRRTSGTGGAGTEAFF. The CDR3 DNA follows: TGTGCCAGTAGAAGGACTAGCGGGACAGGGGGCGCAGGCACTGAAGCTTTCTTT.

Here the CDR3 DNA reads TGTGCCAGCTCACCACCGGGAACGCTACCCTACGAGCAGTACTTC. As protein: CASSPPGTLPYEQYF. The rearrangement links TRBV18 to TRBJ2-5; D gene ambiguous. The J call may be wrong; the DNA end is better matched by TRBJ2-7. Germline V CDR1 and CDR2: KGHSH, LQKENI. The CDR3 length is 15 residues.

This chain uses TRBV5-8 with TRBJ2-5; tentatively, D is TRBD2 (5 bases). Trimming removed 5 bases from V and 4 bases from J, with 9 bases in between. The CDR3 extends over 12 amino acids. CDR1 is SGHTS, CDR2 YDEGEE, per germline. This CDR3 is CASRGVPETQYF. DNA of the CDR3: TGTGCCAGCAGGGGAGTCCCAGAGACCCAGTACTTC.

The V gene is TRBV6-5, the J gene TRBJ1-2, with 10 positions matching TRBD1. V gave up 5 bases and J gave up 7 bases; unmatched junction bases: 4. The CDR3 sequence is 13 residues long. Germline V gene lookup returns CDR1 MNHEY and CDR2 SVGAGI. In nucleotides, the CDR3 is TGTGCCAGCAGTCAAGGGACAGGGGCTGGCTACACCTTC. Its protein is CASSQGTGAGYTF.

This clone appeared a single time. CDR3 sequence reads: CASSSTSKFSEQFF. The CDR3, as DNA: TGTGCCAGTAGTTCGACTAGCAAGTTCAGTGAGCAGTTCTTC. The chain joins TRBV19 to TRBJ2-1; 7 bases agree with TRBD2. The V and J ends lost 5 bases and 9 bases, in that order; junction bases with no gene match: 10. The CDR3 sequence is 14 residues long. Germline-derived CDR1 and CDR2 are LNHDA and SQIVND (reference sequence). Full variable domain (remainder filled in from reference TRBV19 and TRBJ2-1): DGGITQSPKYLFRKEGQNVTLSCEQNLNHDAMYWYRQDPGQGLRLIYYSQIVNDFQKGDIAEGYSVSREKKESFPLTVTSAQKNPTAFYLCASSSTSKFSEQFFGPGTRLTVL.

DNA of the CDR3: TGTGCCAGCAGCATAGCGAACACCGGGGAGCTGTTTTTT. Its protein product is CASSIANTGELFF. V gene TRBV5-6 combines with J gene TRBJ2-2; D gene ambiguous. This CDR3 spans 13 amino acids. The germline V and J ends were trimmed by 4 bases and 0 bases, with 4 bases remaining between them. CDR1 is SGHDT, CDR2 YYEEEE, per germline.

The CDR3 nucleotides read TGTGCCAGCAGACCTAGACTAGCGGGGGGAGGGGAGACCCAGTACTTC. Translated: CASRPRLAGGGETQYF. This chain connects TRBV2 to TRBJ2-5; the match to TRBD2 covers 13 bases. Germline V CDR1 and CDR2: SNHLY, FYNNEI. The V segment lost 6 bases and the J segment 5 bases; nucleotides outside the gene matches: 9. CDR3 length: 16 amino acids.

This rearrangement joins TRBV27 to TRBJ1-4, with 9 bases that match TRBD1. J was trimmed by 5 bases and V by 5 bases; bases with no gene match: 6. Germline V gives CDR1 MNHEY, CDR2 SMNVEV (reference sequence). CDR3 length equals 15 residues. Written as DNA, the CDR3 is TGTGCCAGCAGTGCTACAGGGGGCTGGAATGAAAAACTGTTTTTT. Encoded protein: CASSATGGWNEKLFF.

The chain combines TRBV7-8 with TRBJ1-6; D unresolved. The V end was cut by 6 bases, the J end by 7 bases, with 19 bases between. The CDR3 loop spans 16 amino acids. Germline V gene data show CDR1 as SGHVS and CDR2 as FQNEAQ. CDR3 nucleotides: TGTGCCAGCAGTTTCACGTCCGCTTCTGGGAATTCACCCCTCCACTTT. Residues: CASSFTSASGNSPLHF. The full variable domain, rest sourced from reference TRBV7-8 and TRBJ1-6, is GAGVSQSPRYKVAKRGQDVALRCDPISGHVSLFWYQQALGQGPEFLTYFQNEAQLDKSGLPSDRFFAERPEGSVSTLKIQRTQQEDSAVYLCASSFTSASGNSPLHFGNGTRLTVT.

Only one count was recorded for this clone. V usage is TRBV19 and J usage is TRBJ2-4; D is perhaps TRBD1 (6 bases). Trimming shortened V by 4 bases and J by 6 bases, and 13 bases separated the two germline ends. Germline V gene lookup returns CDR1 LNHDA and CDR2 SQIVND (reference sequence). The CDR3 spans 14 residues. In DNA form, the CDR3 reads TGTGCCAGTAGTACACAGGGTGGGGGAAACATTCAGTACTTC. Translation: CASSTQGGGNIQYF.

This clone was recorded only once. V usage is TRBV29-1 and J usage is TRBJ2-7; D unresolved. V was trimmed by 2 bases and J by 4 bases, leaving 6 bases between them. The CDR3 consists of 11 residues. Germline-derived CDR1 and CDR2 are SQVTM and ANQGSEA. The CDR3 DNA reads TGCAGCGTTGAAAACGAGTACGAGCAGTACTTC. It yields the protein CSVENEYEQYF.

The rearrangement joins TRBV27 to TRBJ2-3; the D gene is possibly TRBD1 (5 bases). Germline V gene sequence: CDR1 MNHEY, CDR2 SMNVEV (reference sequence). CDR3 size: 16 residues. V was shortened by 1 base and J by 4 bases, with 15 bases between the two germline ends. The CDR3 DNA follows: TGTGCCAGCAGTTTATGGCCCAGGGCCCGGGCAGATACGCAGTATTTT. Protein: CASSLWPRARADTQYF.

In nucleotides, the CDR3 is TGTGCCAGTAGGGGACAGAGCTACGAGCAGTACTTC. This codes for CASRGQSYEQYF. This chain connects TRBV19 to TRBJ2-7, with 7 positions matching TRBD1. The CDR3 has 12 residues. Per the germline V gene, CDR1 is LNHDA and CDR2 is SQIVND (reference sequence). J lost 3 bases, V lost 6 bases, and 2 bases had no gene match.

J is TRBJ2-5 and V is TRBV9; the D is unclear. Trimming pared 3 bases from V and 4 bases from J, leaving 10 bases between. The CDR3 totals 13 residues. The germline gives CDR1 SGDLS, CDR2 YYNGEE. The CDR3 region is CASSEGGVETQYF. As DNA, the CDR3 is TGTGCCAGCAGCGAGGGTGGGGTAGAGACCCAGTACTTC.

This clone was seen a few times. The chain employs TRBV30 and TRBJ1-4, with a possible D match to TRBD1 (5 bases). V gave up 3 bases and J gave up 8 bases, with 7 bases separating them. This CDR3 contains 11 residues. Looked up from germline, CDR1 is GTSNPN and CDR2 is SVGIG (reference sequence). CDR3 amino acids: CAWRWGEKLFF. As DNA, the CDR3 is TGTGCCTGGAGGTGGGGGGAAAAACTGTTTTTT.

The chain links TRBV5-6 to TRBJ2-7, with 7 nucleotides matching TRBD1. The CDR3 sequence is 14 residues long. V shed 3 bases, J shed 0 bases, and the junction held 3 bases outside the gene matches. The germline CDR1 and CDR2 sequences are SGHDT and YYEEEE. CDR3 in amino acids: CASSSTGYSYEQYF. As DNA, the CDR3 is TGTGCCAGCAGCTCGACAGGGTACTCCTACGAGCAGTACTTC.

The genes are TRBV9 and TRBJ2-3; a possible D gene is TRBD1 (6 bases). This CDR3 contains 16 residues. The germline V gene encodes CDR1 SGDLS and CDR2 YYNGEE. Trimming removed 0 bases from V and 2 bases from J, with 13 bases in between. The CDR3 DNA reads TGTGCCAGCAGCGTAGGGCAGGGGATGACCACAGATACGCAGTATTTT. Translated, it gives CASSVGQGMTTDTQYF.

The gene calls are TRBV4-1 and TRBJ2-5; D perhaps matches TRBD2 (6 bases). The CDR3 is 18 residues long. Trimming left V 4 bases short and J 3 bases short, with 24 bases between. CDR1 and CDR2 (germline): MGHRA, YSYEKL. The CDR3 nucleotides read TGCGCCAGCAGCCCAACAAGATCCTTTGCGGGGCCAGAAGAGACCCAGTACTTC. Translated, it gives CASSPTRSFAGPEETQYF.

This chain uses TRBV29-1 with TRBJ1-2; D unresolved. CDR1 is SQVTM and CDR2 is ANQGSEA in the germline V gene. V shed 0 bases and J shed 14 bases, with 16 bases lying between them. The CDR3 spans 12 residues. This chain's CDR3 is CSVEEGLRTKTF. The DNA for the CDR3 is TGCAGCGTTGAAGAAGGACTCCGAACCAAGACCTTC.

The rearrangement links TRBV7-2 to TRBJ2-1; 7 bases fit TRBD2. In germline, CDR1 is SGHTA, CDR2 FQGNSA. CDR3 length equals 15 residues. The V gene end was trimmed by 5 bases and the J gene end by 9 bases; junction bases not matched to a gene: 13. The CDR3 loop is CASSPGVGGGGEQFF. The CDR3 DNA reads TGTGCCAGCAGCCCCGGCGTGGGGGGGGGTGGTGAGCAGTTCTTC.

This sequence joins TRBV2 and TRBJ2-3, with 11 bases aligning to TRBD1. This CDR3 has 15 residues. The J segment lost 3 bases and the V segment lost 6 bases, leaving 5 bases of the junction unmatched. Germline CDR1 SNHLY, CDR2 FYNNEI. The CDR3 nucleotides read TGTGCCAGCAGCCCCGGGACAGGGGGAACAGATACGCAGTATTTT. Translation gives CASSPGTGGTDTQYF. Full variable domain (missing parts from reference TRBV2 and TRBJ2-3): EPEVTQTPSHQVTQMGQEVILRCVPISNHLYFYWYRQILGQKVEFLVSFYNNEISEKSEIFDDQFSVERPDGSNFTLKIRSTKLEDSAMYFCASSPGTGGTDTQYFGPGTRLTVL.

This clone came up once. This rearrangement joins TRBV6-5 to TRBJ1-2; D is uncertain. Germline V gene lookup returns CDR1 MNHEY and CDR2 SVGAGI. The V gene lost 0 bases and the J gene lost 6 bases, with 8 bases spanning the gap. This CDR3 region has 13 residues. The CDR3 DNA reads as TGTGCCAGCAGTTACTCGTTCGATAATGGCTACACCTTC. Amino acids: CASSYSFDNGYTF.

V gene TRBV7-2 combines with J gene TRBJ2-7; D may be TRBD1 or TRBD2 (5 bases each). CDR1 SGHTA and CDR2 FQGNSA come from the germline V gene. The CDR3 covers 15 residues. Trimming took 5 bases from V and 6 from J, leaving 20 bases between them. The CDR3 region has the DNA TGTGCCAGCAGCCCCAGCCTGTGGGGGAACATCGAGCAGTACTTC. Its protein product is CASSPSLWGNIEQYF.

The V gene is TRBV5-1, the J gene TRBJ2-4, with 12 nucleotides matching TRBD2. Germline loops: CDR1 SGHRS, CDR2 YFSETQ. The CDR3 spans 14 residues. The V segment lost 0 bases and the J segment 11 bases; nucleotides outside the gene matches: 3. The CDR3 DNA sequence: TGCGCCAGCAGCTTGGGACTAGCGGGAGCATTTCAGTACTTC. Protein sequence: CASSLGLAGAFQYF.

The V and J genes are TRBV6-5 and TRBJ1-3; D unresolved. Deletions cut 0 bases from V and 2 bases from J, with 8 bases between. CDR3 length: 15 amino acids. Germline CDR1 MNHEY, CDR2 SVGAGI. CDR3 loop: CASSYSGPPGNTIYF. CDR3 nucleotides: TGTGCCAGCAGTTACTCTGGGCCCCCTGGAAACACCATATATTTT.

The chain couples TRBV30 to TRBJ1-6; D is possibly TRBD1 (6 bases). Germline V gene sequence: CDR1 GTSNPN, CDR2 SVGIG (reference sequence). V lost 1 base and J 9 bases, leaving 13 bases between the germline ends. CDR3 length equals 14 residues. This chain's CDR3 is CAWSADSRSSPLHF. In DNA form, the CDR3 reads TGTGCCTGGAGTGCGGACAGCAGGAGTTCACCCCTCCACTTT.

This chain's CDR3 is CASSPPALGAFF. CDR3 nucleotides: TGTGCCAGCAGCCCCCCGGCTTTGGGGGCTTTCTTT. The chain links TRBV7-6 to TRBJ1-1, with no clear D. The CDR3 totals 12 residues. V was trimmed by 5 bases and J by 11 bases, leaving 15 bases between them. CDR1 and CDR2 from the germline V gene are SGHVS and FNYEAQ.

The chain is built from TRBV21-1 and TRBJ2-7. TRBV21-1 is shown as a pseudogene. The CDR3 spans 12 residues. The CDR3 loop is CASSKRTYEQYF. The CDR3 DNA sequence: TGTGCCAGCAGCAAAAGAACCTACGAGCAGTACTTC.

The table lists this clone with a count of one. The rearrangement links TRBV9 to TRBJ2-1, with TRBD1 as a possible D gene (6 bases). The CDR3 is 16 amino acids. V lost 0 bases and J 2 bases, leaving 12 bases between the germline ends. Germline V gene sequence: CDR1 SGDLS, CDR2 YYNGEE. The chain's CDR3 is CASSVGGPRAYNEQFF. In DNA form, the CDR3 reads TGTGCCAGCAGCGTAGGGGGGCCAAGGGCCTACAATGAGCAGTTCTTC. The entire variable domain, with the rest obtained from reference TRBV9 and TRBJ2-1, is as follows: DSGVTQTPKHLITATGQRVTLRCSPRSGDLSVYWYQQSLDQGLQFLIQYYNGEERAKGNILERFSAQQFPDLHSELNLSSLELGDSALYFCASSVGGPRAYNEQFFGPGTRLTVL.

V is TRBV6-5 and J is TRBJ1-2, with D possibly matching TRBD1 (6 bases). There are 15 residues in the CDR3. V was cut by 4 bases and J by 5 bases, with 17 bases left in between. Germline values: CDR1 MNHEY, CDR2 SVGAGI. This chain's CDR3 is CASSSGDTSWYGYTF. The CDR3 nucleotides are TGTGCCAGCAGTTCGGGGGACACGTCTTGGTATGGCTACACCTTC.